This T cell receptor beta chain came from a study of beta chain features in type 1 diabetes (dated by TCRdb to the late 2010s). Regarding the complete study: No differences in mean age, gender distribution, total cell number or subset yield were found between patients and healthy donors. In the study, recently diagnosed type 1 diabetes patients and matched healthy donors were compared on the TCRB repertoires of their sorted circulating CD4+ T cell subsets. A total of around 100 million sorted cells were examined across all samples, and RNA yield correlated strongly with the number of cells per subset. Whereas all 28 donors provided naive and central memory subsets, regulatory and stem cell-like memory subsets were isolated from just 8 patients and roughly 8 healthy donors. The study at large found these results: Patients with type 1 diabetes made fewer insertions and deleted more nucleotides at VDJ recombination sites, implying thymic rearrangement abnormalities. Shorter templates might be favored by PCR, yet because patient and control samples were amplified and corrected together, any such skew would affect both groups equally. Naive, central memory and regulatory TCRB repertoires appeared to be more alike among patients than among healthy donors. Because small numbers of individuals were included in the HLA sub-analyses, any influence of HLA type on TCRB rearrangement was left unresolved. Because cDNA was sequenced instead of genomic DNA, highly expressing activated cells could be over-represented, though the groups showed no difference in activation or CD3 levels. Type 1 diabetes patients showed a moderate but significant shortening of TCRB CDR3 length in all four CD4+ subsets.

A single peripheral blood draw of roughly 0.11 L on average was collected from each donor into heparinised tubes. A BD FACSAria II was used to sort naive, central memory, regulatory and stem cell-like memory CD4+ T cells with a panel that included CD45RO, CCR7, CD25, CD127, CD95 and CD27. All sorted populations exceeded 98% purity. PBMCs were isolated right away by Lymphoprep density gradient centrifugation and were stained directly, without culture. To minimize batch effects, samples were stained and sorted in pairs, one healthy donor with one patient per experiment. The CDR3, from cysteine to phenylalanine, totals 12 residues. The CDR3 DNA has 36 bases and is translated from base 1. Trimming costs V 5 bases and J 5 bases, and their ends lie 9 bases apart. From the germline V gene, CDR1 is SGHTA and CDR2 is FQGNSA. This clone was seen more than once but under ten times. Its target antigen remains unknown. It has no much larger one-base neighbor in the sample; base qualities were not kept.

The High Capacity cDNA Reverse Transcription Kit was used to reverse transcribe all of the isolated RNA, meaning that expressed TCRB transcripts were what got sequenced. Deep immunoSEQ sequencing was applied to naive, central memory and regulatory T cell samples, giving an average of around 3.4 million total reads per sample. Sorted cells were lysed in RLT buffer and RNA was extracted with DNase-treated RNeasy Micro or Mini kits, depending on cell number. Each cell subset was processed separately to prevent cross-contamination, with patient and healthy donor samples processed together. The immunoSEQ multiplex PCR was used to amplify TCRB sequences from cDNA, yielding 87-bp fragments that span the CDR3 region. Sequencing of the amplicons was performed on the Illumina HiSeq platform. The authors processed their data as follows. Synthetic template baselines were used to correct PCR bias computationally, reads within Hamming distance 2 were collapsed, and singletons that could not be merged were discarded. Reads were aligned against IMGT to assign V, D and J genes, CDR3 length and insertions or deletions at six rearrangement sites. Within each subset, clonotype counts were normalized to the number of sorted cells before true diversity and Gini coefficients were calculated with the tcR R package. The overlap coefficient, calculated on TCRB nucleotide sequences, was used to quantify repertoire sharing. As stored in TCRdb, this immuneACCESS dataset retains in-frame rearrangements with V and J assigned. A fraction of the clones does not appear; measured against another copy, unresolved V genes explain less than half of the discrepancy, and the remainder lacks a known reason. V and J calls and clone size follow that table, whereas D and trimming were derived from the DNA. This sample holds approximately 170,000 clones; approximately 8% were observed only once. Around 0.9% of the sample belongs to the ten largest clones.

The receptor was isolated from a woman between 40 and 55 years old with type 1 diabetes. The source material was central memory CD4+ T cells from blood. The sequence links TRBV7-2 to TRBJ2-5, with the D gene call left open. Here the CDR3 is given as CASSRQRETQYF. In nucleotide form, the sequence is TGTGCCAGCAGCCGCCAGAGGGAGACCCAGTACTTC.